These 32 T cell receptor beta chains were sequenced from one sample in a study of blood T cell repertoires in COVID-19. The protocol was immunoSEQ multiplex PCR, while the TCRdb copy is restricted to in-frame clones and leaves out a portion. The table includes about 300,000 clones, approximately 88% detected once. Input material: peripheral blood. The receptors were sampled from a man aged 18 to 35 who had recovered from COVID-19.

The chain carries TRBV27 and TRBJ1-2, with no clear D. This CDR3 comprises 14 residues. V was clipped by 6 bases and J by 0 bases, with 11 bases between them. The germline V gene encodes CDR1 MNHEY and CDR2 SMNVEV (reference sequence). The CDR3 reads CASSFTATNYGYTF. CDR3 DNA: TGTGCCAGCAGCTTTACAGCCACTAACTATGGCTACACCTTC.

The chain carries TRBV30 and TRBJ2-7; 7 bases are a match to TRBD2. Germline values: CDR1 GTSNPN, CDR2 SVGIG (reference sequence). The J segment lost 6 bases and the V segment lost 3 bases, leaving 8 bases of the junction unmatched. CDR3 size: 13 residues. CDR3 sequence reads: CAWSSGGKAEQYF. The CDR3, as DNA: TGTGCCTGGAGCTCGGGGGGAAAGGCCGAGCAGTACTTC.

Here the CDR3 reads CVGHWLAGFHEQFF. CDR3 DNA sequence: TGTGTAGGGCATTGGTTAGCGGGGTTTCATGAGCAGTTCTTC. The V gene is TRBV25-1, the J gene TRBJ2-1, with 8 bases lining up with TRBD2. From germline, CDR1 is MGHDK and CDR2 SYGVNS. This CDR3 is built from 14 residues.

The gene calls are TRBV19 and TRBJ2-1; 7 bases agree with TRBD2. Trimming cost V 3 bases and J 2 bases; bases outside gene matches: 4. From germline, CDR1 is LNHDA and CDR2 SQIVND (reference sequence). The CDR3 is 15 amino acids. Here the CDR3 reads CASSIRGDAYNEQFF. The CDR3 nucleotides read TGTGCCAGTAGTATTCGGGGGGACGCCTACAATGAGCAGTTCTTC. Full variable domain (remainder filled in from reference TRBV19 and TRBJ2-1): DGGITQSPKYLFRKEGQNVTLSCEQNLNHDAMYWYRQDPGQGLRLIYYSQIVNDFQKGDIAEGYSVSREKKESFPLTVTSAQKNPTAFYLCASSIRGDAYNEQFFGPGTRLTVL.

The gene calls are TRBV11-3 and TRBJ2-1; D is perhaps TRBD2 (6 bases). Germline values: CDR1 SGHNT, CDR2 YENEEA. The CDR3 totals 16 residues. Trimming took off 0 bases at V and 3 bases at J, with 12 bases between the two ends. The CDR3 spells CASSLEEGGGYNEQFF. CDR3 in DNA: TGTGCCAGCAGCTTAGAGGAGGGTGGAGGCTACAATGAGCAGTTCTTC.

The J gene is TRBJ2-1, the V gene TRBV5-6; tentative D call: TRBD2 (5 bases). The germline V gene encodes CDR1 SGHDT and CDR2 YYEEEE. The CDR3 contains 16 residues. Trimming removed 2 bases at V and 2 bases at J, with 14 bases between. The CDR3 loop reads CASSLMLAQTYNEQFF. In nucleotides, the CDR3 is TGTGCCAGCAGCTTAATGCTAGCACAGACCTACAATGAGCAGTTCTTC.

The V gene is TRBV12-5, the J gene TRBJ1-2; 9 bases fit TRBD1. This CDR3 is 14 amino acids long. Trimming removed 4 bases from V and 4 bases from J; junction bases left unmatched: 4. From germline, CDR1 is LGHNT and CDR2 FRNRAP. The CDR3 DNA reads as TGTGCTAGTGGTTCACAGGGGGCTGGCTATGGCTACACCTTC. The encoded protein is CASGSQGAGYGYTF. The full variable domain, completed using reference TRBV12-5 and TRBJ1-2, is DARVTQTPRHKVTEMGQEVTMRCQPILGHNTVFWYRQTMMQGLELLAYFRNRAPLDDSGMPKDRFSAEMPDATLATLKIQPSEPRDSAVYFCASGSQGAGYGYTFGSGTRLTVV.

The V and J genes are TRBV2 and TRBJ2-7; 9 bases fit TRBD2. CDR1 is SNHLY and CDR2 is FYNNEI in the germline V gene. The V and J ends lost 3 bases and 6 bases, in that order; junction bases with no gene match: 6. The CDR3 spans 14 residues. In DNA form, the CDR3 reads TGTGCCAGCAGTGACCACAGGGGACTAGCCGAGCAGTACTTC. It specifies CASSDHRGLAEQYF.

The chain combines TRBV4-1 with TRBJ2-5; D may be TRBD2 (7 bases). The CDR3 loop spans 16 amino acids. V shed 1 base and J shed 5 bases, with 17 bases lying between them. CDR1 and CDR2 from the germline V gene are MGHRA and YSYEKL. The chain's CDR3 is CASSQAIRGGPETQYF. In nucleotides, the CDR3 is TGCGCCAGCAGCCAAGCCATAAGGGGGGGGCCTGAGACCCAGTACTTC.

The rearrangement uses TRBV5-4 and TRBJ2-5, with 9 bases lining up with TRBD1. CDR1 is SGHNT, CDR2 YYREEE, per germline (reference sequence). Trimming cost V 2 bases and J 4 bases; bases outside gene matches: 3. The length of the CDR3 is 14 residues. CDR3 bases: TGTGCCAGCAGCTTAATGGACAGGGGAGAGACCCAGTACTTC. This codes for CASSLMDRGETQYF.

The count of this clone is one. V usage is TRBV5-1 and J usage is TRBJ2-7; weak D call: TRBD2 (5 bases). This CDR3 has 15 amino acids. CDR1 SGHRS and CDR2 YFSETQ come from the germline V gene. The germline V and J ends were trimmed by 5 bases and 4 bases, with 19 bases remaining between them. CDR3 bases: TGCGCCAGCAGTTGGCAGGAGGATGGGGAATACGAGCAGTACTTC. Translation gives CASSWQEDGEYEQYF.

The V and J genes are TRBV7-9 and TRBJ2-3; the D is unclear. Germline assignment: CDR1 SEHNR and CDR2 FQNEAQ (reference sequence). This CDR3 has 16 amino acids. Trimming shortened V by 5 bases and J by 0 bases, and 15 bases separated the two germline ends. The CDR3 DNA follows: TGTGCCAGCAGCCCCCTCTTGGGCCTTAGCACAGATACGCAGTATTTT. Protein sequence: CASSPLLGLSTDTQYF.

The V call is TRBV19, the J call TRBJ2-2; maybe TRBD1 (6 bases). This CDR3 region has 15 residues. CDR1 and CDR2 from the germline V gene are LNHDA and SQIVND (reference sequence). Between the trimmed V and J ends, which lost 3 bases and 0 bases, there was a span of 8 bases. The CDR3 is CASSIQGSNTGELFF. In DNA, the CDR3 is TGTGCCAGTAGTATCCAGGGGTCGAACACCGGGGAGCTGTTTTTT.

The gene calls are TRBV10-3 and TRBJ1-1; TRBD1 agrees at 9 bases. Germline values: CDR1 ENHRY, CDR2 SYGVKD. V was clipped by 11 bases and J by 0 bases; unmatched bases: 13. The CDR3 runs to 16 residues. The CDR3 coding sequence is TGTGCCCTTCGGACAGGGGATGGGTTCATGAACACTGAAGCTTTCTTT. Its protein product is CALRTGDGFMNTEAFF.

This clone was counted a few times. The CDR3 protein is CASSLDRPTDTQYF. DNA of the CDR3: TGTGCCAGCAGCTTAGACAGGCCCACAGATACGCAGTATTTT. The chain recombines TRBV5-5 with TRBJ2-3; TRBD1 might be the D (6 bases). The CDR3 is 14 amino acids. Trimming left V 2 bases short and J 2 bases short, with 9 bases between. Germline V gene lookup returns CDR1 SGHKS and CDR2 YYEKEE (reference sequence).

This chain joins TRBV19 and TRBJ1-1; D is uncertain. Per germline, CDR1 LNHDA and CDR2 SQIVND (reference sequence). Trimming removed 5 bases from V and 3 bases from J, with 10 bases in between. The CDR3 is 13 amino acids. The CDR3 is CASSAGWDTEAFF. Here the CDR3 DNA reads TGTGCCAGTAGTGCGGGGTGGGACACTGAAGCTTTCTTT.

This rearrangement joins TRBV19 to TRBJ2-7; 8 nucleotides align to TRBD1. V trimming: 5 bases; J trimming: 3 bases; junction bases outside the gene matches: 15. This CDR3 comprises 17 residues. Germline values: CDR1 LNHDA, CDR2 SQIVND (reference sequence). In nucleotides, the CDR3 is TGTGCCAGTAGTCTGTCGTTAACTCCCAGGGGGCTCTACGAGCAGTACTTC. This sequence encodes CASSLSLTPRGLYEQYF. Complete variable domain (other parts from reference TRBV19 and TRBJ2-7): DGGITQSPKYLFRKEGQNVTLSCEQNLNHDAMYWYRQDPGQGLRLIYYSQIVNDFQKGDIAEGYSVSREKKESFPLTVTSAQKNPTAFYLCASSLSLTPRGLYEQYFGPGTRLTVT.

This rearrangement joins TRBV14 to TRBJ1-3; 9 bases map to TRBD1. The CDR3 length is 16 residues. V gave up 4 bases and J gave up 2 bases; unmatched junction bases: 6. Germline values: CDR1 SGHDN, CDR2 FVKESK. The CDR3 DNA reads TGTGCCAGCAGCCCAAACAGGGGGCTCCCTGGAAACACCATATATTTT. Amino acid sequence: CASSPNRGLPGNTIYF.

Comment on this clone: Other DNA sequences in the same sample also yield this CDR3. The CDR3 here is CASSFGGTEAFF. The CDR3 nucleotides are TGTGCCAGCAGTTTTGGGGGGACTGAAGCTTTCTTT. The J gene is TRBJ1-1, the V gene TRBV12-3 or TRBV12-4; a weak D match, TRBD1 (5 bases). This CDR3 region has 12 residues. Trimming left V 3 bases short and J 5 bases short, with 7 bases between.

The chain links TRBV11-2 to TRBJ2-3; D possibly corresponds to TRBD1 (6 bases). This CDR3 contains 18 residues. V lost 0 bases to trimming and J lost 3 bases, with 19 bases between them. Germline loops: CDR1 SGHAT, CDR2 FQNNGV. The CDR3 loop reads CASSLDRVGWTATDTQYF. Written as DNA, the CDR3 is TGTGCCAGCAGCTTAGATCGAGTCGGTTGGACAGCTACAGATACGCAGTATTTT.

The genes are TRBV6-2 or TRBV6-3 and TRBJ1-1; 10 bases align to TRBD1. CDR3 size: 15 residues. The V segment lost 4 bases and the J segment 4 bases; nucleotides outside the gene matches: 6. Germline V gene data show CDR1 as MNHEY and CDR2 as SVGEGT. CDR3 region: CASSLTGGAGTEAFF. As DNA, the CDR3 is TGTGCCAGCAGTTTGACAGGGGGCGCAGGCACTGAAGCTTTCTTT.

The chain links TRBV5-1 to TRBJ2-7; possibly TRBD2 for D (6 bases). Germline V gene data show CDR1 as SGHRS and CDR2 as YFSETQ. The CDR3 contains 14 residues. The V gene lost 4 bases and the J gene lost 5 bases, with 16 bases spanning the gap. Written as DNA, the CDR3 is TGCGCCAGCAGCATAAGCGGGCCCGGGGACGAGCAGTACTTC. Translating gives CASSISGPGDEQYF. The variable domain in full, with the rest retrieved from reference TRBV5-1 and TRBJ2-7, is KAGVTQTPRYLIKTRGQQVTLSCSPISGHRSVSWYQQTPGQGLQFLFEYFSETQRNKGNFPGRFSGRQFSNSRSEMNVSTLELGDSALYLCASSISGPGDEQYFGPGTRLTVT.

CDR3 sequence reads: CASSGNRAQGLQFF. In DNA form, the CDR3 reads TGTGCCAGCAGCGGAAACCGGGCCCAGGGGCTGCAGTTCTTC. The chain has TRBV5-6 and TRBJ2-1, with D possibly matching TRBD1 (6 bases). The germline V gene has CDR1 SGHDT and CDR2 YYEEEE. The V end lost 4 bases, the J end lost 12 bases, and 20 bases lay between the germline ends. The CDR3 contains 14 residues.

This clone is a singleton in its sample. The chain recombines TRBV15 with TRBJ2-7; 9 nucleotides line up with TRBD1. Germline V gene sequence: CDR1 LNHNV, CDR2 YYDKDF (reference sequence). The V gene end was trimmed by 1 base and the J gene end by 3 bases; junction bases not matched to a gene: 1. This CDR3 contains 14 residues. The CDR3 DNA is TGTGCCACCAGCAGAGCGGGACAGGGCTACGAGCAGTACTTC. Translating it yields CATSRAGQGYEQYF.

J is TRBJ1-1 and V is TRBV18; 7 nucleotides match TRBD1. CDR3 length equals 16 residues. With 1 base clipped from V and 0 bases from J, the junction kept 5 bases outside the gene matches. The germline gives CDR1 KGHSH, CDR2 LQKENI. The CDR3 loop is CASSPQGAGMNTEAFF. The CDR3 DNA reads as TGTGCCAGCTCACCACAGGGGGCGGGGATGAACACTGAAGCTTTCTTT. Full variable domain (rest looked up from reference TRBV18 and TRBJ1-1): NAGVMQNPRHLVRRRGQEARLRCSPMKGHSHVYWYRQLPEEGLKFMVYLQKENIIDESGMPKERFSAEFPKEGPSILRIQQVVRGDSAAYFCASSPQGAGMNTEAFFGQGTRLTVV.

This rearrangement joins TRBV6-6 to TRBJ2-2, with D possibly matching TRBD2 (6 bases). The germline CDR1 and CDR2 sequences are MNHNY and SVGAGI (reference sequence). V lost 6 bases and J 5 bases, leaving 7 bases between the germline ends. The CDR3 runs 12 residues. The CDR3 spells CASSGGTGELFF. CDR3 sequence (DNA): TGTGCCAGCAGCGGGGGTACCGGGGAGCTGTTTTTT.

The rearrangement joins TRBV5-4 to TRBJ1-6, with D possibly matching TRBD1 (6 bases). The CDR3 runs 15 residues. The germline V gene encodes CDR1 SGHNT and CDR2 YYREEE (reference sequence). Trimming pared 3 bases from V and 9 bases from J, leaving 16 bases between. CDR3 nucleotides: TGTGCCAGCAGCTCCTATACAGGGCATGGTTCACCCCTCCACTTT. It codes for CASSSYTGHGSPLHF.

The V gene is TRBV2, the J gene TRBJ1-1; D may be TRBD1 (6 bases). The CDR3 is 14 amino acids. The germline V gene has CDR1 SNHLY and CDR2 FYNNEI. V shed 2 bases and J shed 1 base, with 8 bases lying between them. The CDR3 nucleotides read TGTGCCAGCAGTGAACCAGGGGCGAACACTGAAGCTTTCTTT. Its protein product is CASSEPGANTEAFF. Using reference TRBV2 and TRBJ1-1 for the parts outside the CDR3, the full variable domain is EPEVTQTPSHQVTQMGQEVILRCVPISNHLYFYWYRQILGQKVEFLVSFYNNEISEKSEIFDDQFSVERPDGSNFTLKIRSTKLEDSAMYFCASSEPGANTEAFFGQGTRLTVV.

The chain uses TRBV12-5 and TRBJ2-1; 7 bases agree with TRBD2. The CDR3 is 17 residues long. Germline V CDR1 and CDR2: LGHNT, FRNRAP. V was clipped by 0 bases and J by 8 bases; unmatched bases: 13. The CDR3 region has the DNA TGTGCTAGTGGTTTGGTGGGGGAGGGAGCGGTCAACGATGAGCAGTTCTTC. Translated, it gives CASGLVGEGAVNDEQFF.

The chain has TRBV25-1 and TRBJ1-2; D is uncertain. The germline CDR1 and CDR2 sequences are MGHDK and SYGVNS. The CDR3 has 13 residues. V lost 1 base and J lost 3, with 6 bases in between. Here the CDR3 reads CASSEWGDYGYTF. As DNA, the CDR3 is TGTGCCAGCAGTGAATGGGGAGACTATGGCTACACCTTC.

The chain combines TRBV6-1 with TRBJ2-1; TRBD1 aligns across 9 bases. J lost 6 bases, V lost 3 bases, and 6 bases had no gene match. Germline CDR1 and CDR2: MNHNS and SASEGT. The CDR3 consists of 15 residues. The CDR3 bases are TGTGCCAGCAGTGACCGGGACAGGGTATTCAATGAGCAGTTCTTC. Encoded protein: CASSDRDRVFNEQFF.

The V call is TRBV19, the J call TRBJ2-7, with unresolved D. This CDR3 has 13 amino acids. With 8 bases removed from V and 0 bases from J, the gap between germline ends came to 11 bases. CDR1 and CDR2 (germline): LNHDA, SQIVND (reference sequence). The DNA for the CDR3 is TGTGCCAGTGCCCCTTTCGGCTCCTACGAGCAGTACTTC. Translation gives CASAPFGSYEQYF.